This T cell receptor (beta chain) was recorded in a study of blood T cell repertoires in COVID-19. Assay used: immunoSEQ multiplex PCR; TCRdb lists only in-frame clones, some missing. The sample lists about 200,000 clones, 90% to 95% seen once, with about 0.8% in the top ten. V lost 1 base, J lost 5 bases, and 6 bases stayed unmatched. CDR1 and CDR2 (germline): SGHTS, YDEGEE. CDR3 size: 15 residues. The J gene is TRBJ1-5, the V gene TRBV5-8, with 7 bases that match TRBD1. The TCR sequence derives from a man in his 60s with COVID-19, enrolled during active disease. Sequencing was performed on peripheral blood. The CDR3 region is CASSLSGRGHQPQHF. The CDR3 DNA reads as TGTGCCAGCAGCTTGTCGGGTAGGGGGCATCAGCCCCAGCATTTT.